The table lists the clone carrying this T cell receptor beta chain with many counts. What it binds is unknown. V was cut by 0 bases and J by 2 bases, with 6 bases left in between. CDR1 is GTSNPN and CDR2 is SVGIG in the germline V gene (reference sequence). There are 13 residues in the CDR3. The data derive from a study of CD8+CD57+ T cells in acquired aplastic anemia. Overall study: When averaged, DNA from sorted CD4+ and CD8+ cells came to around 3 ug. The study's findings and limits: In common between the patients and the controls were nearly 30 CD8+ CDR3 sequences.

TCR beta VDJ combinations and CDR3 sequences were profiled from genomic DNA. MiXCR, run by TCRdb on the reads, gives a single entry per CDR3 protein. Counted here are around 140,000 distinct CDR3 sequences, roughly 40% occurring once; the ten biggest clones make up more than 7%. The sample taken for sequencing was sorted CD4+, CD8+, or CD8+CD57+ T cells (not recorded which) from PBMCs. This clonotype was obtained from a human donor in good health, serving as a control. The chain is built from TRBV30 and TRBJ2-3, with no clear D. CDR3 in amino acids: CAWSVRTTDTQYF. The CDR3 nucleotides are TGTGCCTGGAGTGTAAGGACCACAGATACGCAGTATTTT.